The sample holds many counts of the clone carrying this T cell receptor beta chain. In TCRdb, the PCR reads were re-called with MiXCR into one record per CDR3 protein. The table lists 65,000 to 95,000 distinct CDR3 sequences, under 60% of them singletons. The sample originates from a study of CDR3 diversity in severe acne. CDR1 and CDR2 (germline): DFQATT, SNEGSKA (reference sequence). The CDR3 is 16 amino acids. The J segment lost 1 base and the V segment lost 6 bases, leaving 10 bases of the junction unmatched. Sequenced sample: blood. The gene calls are TRBV20-1 and TRBJ2-3; 10 bases line up with TRBD2. The source of this sequence is a male donor in good health, without acne. CDR3 region: CSARKRGGGGTDTQYF. DNA of the CDR3: TGCAGTGCCCGCAAGCGGGGGGGGGGGGGCACAGATACGCAGTATTTT.